What follows are 10 T cell receptor beta chains derived from one specimen sequenced in a study of cytomegalovirus exposure and HLA in healthy donors. The PCR made use of 60 Vbeta and 13 Jbeta primers. Sequencing was performed with immunoSEQ multiplex PCR; in TCRdb, only in-frame clones are kept and a portion is missing. The sample lists roughly 100,000 clones, around 76% occurring once. Sequenced: PBMCs. Every receptor here comes from a man in his forties in good health and CMV-seropositive.

The V and J genes are TRBV5-1 and TRBJ2-5, with D possibly being TRBD2 (5 bases). The tail of the sequence fits TRBJ2-7 better, so the J call may be wrong. Germline CDR1 is SGHRS and CDR2 is YFSETQ. The CDR3 has 14 amino acids. The CDR3 spells CASNPQSGTYEQYF. The CDR3 nucleotides read TGCGCCAGCAACCCCCAGAGCGGAACCTACGAGCAGTACTTC.

The CDR3 DNA sequence: TGTGCCAGCAGCCTCAACCGTCAGGGAGAAGCTTTCTTT. Its protein product is CASSLNRQGEAFF. The V call is TRBV11-2, the J call TRBJ1-1, with TRBD1 as a possible D gene (5 bases). Per the germline V gene, CDR1 is SGHAT and CDR2 is FQNNGV. V was trimmed by 5 bases and J by 8 bases, leaving 15 bases between them. CDR3 length equals 13 residues.

The chain carries TRBV4-1 and TRBJ2-3; 10 bases align to TRBD1. The germline V gene has CDR1 MGHRA and CDR2 YSYEKL. The CDR3 has 16 residues. The J segment lost 5 bases and the V segment lost 1 base, leaving 6 bases of the junction unmatched. The CDR3 region is CASSQATGQGRDTQYF. Here the CDR3 DNA reads TGCGCCAGCAGCCAAGCCACGGGACAGGGGAGAGATACGCAGTATTTT.

The rearrangement uses TRBV4-2 and TRBJ1-2, with D perhaps TRBD1 (5 bases). The V gene lost 6 bases and the J gene lost 1 base, with 9 bases spanning the gap. Germline CDR1 reads LGHNA; CDR2 reads YNFKEQ. The CDR3 is 13 residues long. The CDR3 spells CASSDQGNYGYTF. In DNA, the CDR3 is TGTGCCAGCAGTGACCAGGGTAACTATGGCTACACCTTC.

The rearrangement joins TRBV6-5 to TRBJ1-3, with TRBD1 as a possible D gene (6 bases). The ends were cut back, 7 bases at V and 0 bases at J, with 13 bases in the middle. CDR3 length: 15 amino acids. Germline loops: CDR1 MNHEY, CDR2 SVGAGI. The CDR3 DNA follows: TGTGCCAGCACCGGAAAAGGGGGCTCTGGAAACACCATATATTTT. Translation gives CASTGKGGSGNTIYF.

This chain uses TRBV6-1 with TRBJ1-1; 8 nucleotides align to TRBD1. Germline trimming cut 7 bases from V and 4 bases from J; bases unmatched to any gene: 11. CDR1 MNHNS and CDR2 SASEGT come from the germline V gene. The CDR3 covers 15 residues. CDR3 DNA: TGTGCCAGCAACCCACAGGGGGGGAGGACCACTGAAGCTTTCTTT. Protein sequence: CASNPQGGRTTEAFF.

The chain recombines TRBV5-1 with TRBJ2-7; 8 nucleotides line up with TRBD2. The J segment lost 2 bases and the V segment lost 3 bases, leaving 1 base of the junction unmatched. Germline V gene lookup returns CDR1 SGHRS and CDR2 YFSETQ. The CDR3 is 13 residues long. CDR3 sequence (DNA): TGCGCCAGCAGCTGGACTAGCCCCTACGAGCAGTACTTC. It codes for CASSWTSPYEQYF.

The chain recombines TRBV9 with TRBJ2-1; TRBD1 might be the D (6 bases). This CDR3 is built from 16 residues. Trimming removed 3 bases at V and 0 bases at J, with 13 bases between. Germline V lookup: CDR1 SGDLS, CDR2 YYNGEE. CDR3 DNA sequence: TGTGCCAGCAGCGACGGGACAACCAGCTCCTACAATGAGCAGTTCTTC. Its translation is CASSDGTTSSYNEQFF.

This clone was seen only once. The chain couples TRBV9 to TRBJ2-3; 7 nucleotides agree with TRBD2. The germline V gene has CDR1 SGDLS and CDR2 YYNGEE. The junction had 6 bases not matched to a gene; V was cut back by 2 bases and J by 3 bases. The CDR3 extends over 15 amino acids. For the CDR3, the DNA is TGTGCCAGCAGCGTCGGCGGGAGAGGTACAGATACGCAGTATTTT. This encodes CASSVGGRGTDTQYF.

CDR3 amino acids: CASSLQAGGPETQYF. CDR3 in DNA: TGTGCCAGCAGCTTGCAAGCGGGAGGGCCAGAGACCCAGTACTTC. The genes are TRBV7-2 and TRBJ2-5; 10 nucleotides match TRBD2. Germline V CDR1 and CDR2: SGHTA, FQGNSA. The V gene end was trimmed by 3 bases and the J gene end by 4 bases; junction bases not matched to a gene: 5. The CDR3 totals 15 residues.